This TCR beta chain is from a study of T-cell reconstitution after alpha-beta-depleted transplantation in children. Unique molecular identifiers were used in preparing the TCRbeta library. TCRdb processed the PCR reads anew with MiXCR; each CDR3 protein has one entry. The sample contains 500,000 to 600,000 distinct CDR3 sequences, roughly 33% of which appear only once. The CDR3 runs 18 residues. The trim removed 4 bases at V and 2 bases at J, leaving 16 bases unmatched. The germline gives CDR1 LGHNA, CDR2 YNFKEQ. This clonotype was obtained from a human donor who donated a stem cell graft to a child with aplastic anemia. The rearrangement uses TRBV4-2 and TRBJ2-5; TRBD2 agrees at 7 bases. The source was PBMCs from the stem cell graft donor, collected from the stem cell graft. The CDR3 reads CASSLSLGTGGRQETQYF. CDR3 DNA sequence: TGTGCCAGCAGCCTTTCCTTGGGAACGGGAGGTCGGCAAGAGACCCAGTACTTC.